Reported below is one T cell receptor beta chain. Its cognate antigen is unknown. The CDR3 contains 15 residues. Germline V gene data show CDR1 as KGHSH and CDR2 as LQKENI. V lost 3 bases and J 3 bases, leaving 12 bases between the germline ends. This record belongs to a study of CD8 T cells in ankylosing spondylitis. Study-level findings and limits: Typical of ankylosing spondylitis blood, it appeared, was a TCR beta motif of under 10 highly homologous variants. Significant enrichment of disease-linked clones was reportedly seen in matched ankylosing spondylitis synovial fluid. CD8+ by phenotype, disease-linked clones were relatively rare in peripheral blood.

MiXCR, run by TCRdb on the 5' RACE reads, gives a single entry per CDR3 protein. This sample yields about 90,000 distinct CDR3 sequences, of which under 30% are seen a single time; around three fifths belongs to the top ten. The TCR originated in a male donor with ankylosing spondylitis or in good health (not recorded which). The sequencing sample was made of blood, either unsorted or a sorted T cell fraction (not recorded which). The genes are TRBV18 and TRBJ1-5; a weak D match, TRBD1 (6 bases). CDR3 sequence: CASSPATGHNQPQHF. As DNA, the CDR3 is TGTGCCAGCTCACCTGCGACAGGTCACAATCAGCCCCAGCATTTT.